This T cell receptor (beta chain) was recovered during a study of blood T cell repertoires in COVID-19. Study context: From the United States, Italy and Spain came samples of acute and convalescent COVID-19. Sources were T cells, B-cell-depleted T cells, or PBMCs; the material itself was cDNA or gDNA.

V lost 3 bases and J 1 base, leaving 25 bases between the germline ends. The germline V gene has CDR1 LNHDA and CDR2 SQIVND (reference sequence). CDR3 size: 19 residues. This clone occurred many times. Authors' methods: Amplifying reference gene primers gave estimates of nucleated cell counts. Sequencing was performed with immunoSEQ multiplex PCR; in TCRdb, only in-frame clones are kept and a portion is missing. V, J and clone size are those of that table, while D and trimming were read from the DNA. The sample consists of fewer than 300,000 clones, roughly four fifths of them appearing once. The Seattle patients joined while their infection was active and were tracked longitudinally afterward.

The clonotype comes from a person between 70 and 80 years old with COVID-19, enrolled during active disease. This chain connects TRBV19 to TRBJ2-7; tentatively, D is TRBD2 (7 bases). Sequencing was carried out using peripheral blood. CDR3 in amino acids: CASSIQISGGAGISYEQYF. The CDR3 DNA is TGTGCCAGTAGTATTCAAATTTCGGGGGGCGCAGGGATTTCCTACGAGCAGTACTTC.